Listed below are T cell receptor beta chains from one sample, sequenced in a study of vaccination effects on CD4 cells after COVID-19. Using immunoSEQ multiplex PCR, the repertoire was profiled, and TCRdb retains in-frame clones only, with some absent. The data contain 25,000 to 40,000 clones, about 66% of them singletons. The antigens these receptors bind are not known. This sample comprised CD4+ T cells from PBMCs cultured with SARS-CoV-2 spike peptides, obtained after COVID-19 vaccination. Receptors originate from a human donor who received a COVID-19 vaccine. Each CDR3 is given with its conserved first and last residue. The D gene is left open where the match is weak. The size field is filled for only some rows; it gives once, few, many or a size class.

j_call v_call d_call clone_size cdr3_nt cdr3_aa
TRBJ2-1 TRBV14 - - TGTGCCAGCAGCCAAGTGCCCGGATCCTACAATGAGCAGTTCTTC CASSQVPGSYNEQFF
TRBJ2-7 TRBV3-1/TRBV3-2 - once TGTGCCAGCAGCCAAGAGTGGAGACTCCTACCAAACCGCTACGAGCAGTACTTC CASSQEWRLLPNRYEQYF
TRBJ2-2 TRBV3-1/TRBV3-2 - few TGTGCCAGCAGCCAAGGTAGCCAGCCTGGGACCGGGGAGCTGTTTTTT CASSQGSQPGTGELFF
TRBJ1-4 TRBV11-2 - - TGTGCCAGCAGCTTTCTTAGGGAGGATACACTGTTTTTT CASSFLREDTLFF
TRBJ1-4 TRBV6-5 TRBD1 - TGTGCCAGCAGTTCCCACGGGACAGGTGACGAAAAACTGTTTTTT CASSSHGTGDEKLFF
TRBJ1-3 TRBV18 - - TGTGCCAGCTCAAGTATACAGGGAAACACCATATATTTT CASSSIQGNTIYF
TRBJ2-3 TRBV11-2 TRBD2 - TGTGCCAGCAGCGTCTCCTACGGCGGGGGATTAGGGATGGGGCAGTATTTT CASSVSYGGGLGMGQYF
TRBJ2-4 TRBV11-2 - - TGTGCCAGCAGCTTAGTCCCGAGTATCATTATTTCGGCCAAAAACATTCAGTACTTC CASSLVPSIIISAKNIQYF
TRBJ1-1 TRBV12-3/TRBV12-4 - - TGTGCCAGCAGTTTAGGGAAGAACACTGAAGCTTTCTTT CASSLGKNTEAFF
TRBJ2-5 TRBV18 - once TGTGCCAGCTCACCAAAGGGAGGGGGAGAGACCCAGTACTTC CASSPKGGGETQYF
TRBJ1-5 TRBV12-5 - - TGTGCTAGTGGTTTGAGGCCAGGGTCGGTTTCTGGGCCCCAGCATTTT CASGLRPGSVSGPQHF
TRBJ2-1 TRBV3-1/TRBV3-2 TRBD2 few TGTGCCAGCAGCCAAGAAGGAGCGGGAGCTGCTAATGAGCAGTTCTTC CASSQEGAGAANEQFF
TRBJ1-2 TRBV6-5 - - TGTGCCAGCAGTTACCGGGGTAGTAATGGCTACACCTTC CASSYRGSNGYTF
TRBJ2-7 TRBV4-1 TRBD2 - TGCGCCAGCAGCCAAATCCAAACTTCTAGCGGTACTAGCTCCTACGAGCAGTACTTC CASSQIQTSSGTSSYEQYF
TRBJ2-5 TRBV5-4 - - TGTGCCAGCAGCCCCGGGACTCCCGTGGGGGAGACCCAGTACTTC CASSPGTPVGETQYF
TRBJ1-3 TRBV5-5 TRBD1 - TGTGCCAGCAGCCGTAGACAGGGAAACTCTGGAAACACCATATATTTT CASSRRQGNSGNTIYF
TRBJ2-3 TRBV11-2 - - TGTGCCAGCAGCTTAGGGGTCAGAAGCACAGATACGCAGTATTTT CASSLGVRSTDTQYF
TRBJ2-3 TRBV12-5 TRBD2 - TGTGCTAGTGGTTTGGGGCTAGCGGGGACCACAGATACGCAGTATTTT CASGLGLAGTTDTQYF
TRBJ1-6 TRBV27 TRBD1 few TGTGCCAGCAGTTTATTTGCTACCTCCGGGACAGGGGGTAATTCACCCCTCCACTTT CASSLFATSGTGGNSPLHF
TRBJ2-6 TRBV3-1/TRBV3-2 - - TGTGCCAGCAGCTCTAAGTGGTCTGGGGCCAACGTCCTGACTTTC CASSSKWSGANVLTF
TRBJ1-5 TRBV30 TRBD1 - TGTGCCTGGTCACAGGGGAATAGCAATCAGCCCCAGCATTTT CAWSQGNSNQPQHF
TRBJ2-5 TRBV13 TRBD1 - TGTGCCAGCAGCTTAAGGACAGGAAACCAAGAGACCCAGTACTTC CASSLRTGNQETQYF
TRBJ1-3 TRBV7-9 - - TGTGCCAGCAGAACTCAAGGGCCTGGAAACACCATATATTTT CASRTQGPGNTIYF
TRBJ2-3 TRBV7-8 TRBD2 once TGTGCCAGCAGCTCCGTACTAGCGGGAGGGTTAGGTACGCAGTATTTT CASSSVLAGGLGTQYF
TRBJ1-2 TRBV18 TRBD1 few TGTGCCAGCTCACCAACCGGGACAGGGGCTGGCTACACCTTC CASSPTGTGAGYTF
TRBJ2-2 TRBV19 TRBD2 - TGTGCCAGTAGCCCTAGCGGGGAGAACACCGGGGAGCTGTTTTTT CASSPSGENTGELFF
TRBJ2-7 TRBV7-2 TRBD2 - TGTGCCAGCAGCCGGACGGCTAGCGGGGGGACCTACGAGCAGTACTTC CASSRTASGGTYEQYF
TRBJ2-2 TRBV9 TRBD1 - TGTGCCAGCAGGCCCGGGACAGGGGGTACCGGGGAGCTGTTTTTT CASRPGTGGTGELFF
TRBJ2-7 TRBV6-1 - - TGTGCCAGCAGTGAAGGGGTAGCGGAAACCTACGAGCAGTACTTC CASSEGVAETYEQYF
TRBJ2-7 TRBV5-1 - - TGCGCCAGCAGCTTGGAGCCAGACTCCTACGAGCAGTACTTC CASSLEPDSYEQYF
TRBJ1-5 TRBV5-1 - - TGCGCCAGCAGCCCCGGAGGGATGGTCAATCAGCCCCAGCATTTT CASSPGGMVNQPQHF
TRBJ1-2 TRBV19 - few TGTGCCAGTAGTATTAGGGGGGCTGACGGCTACACCTTC CASSIRGADGYTF
TRBJ2-1 TRBV27 - few TGTGCCAGCAGTTTATACAGGCCCTCCTACAATGAGCAGTTCTTC CASSLYRPSYNEQFF
TRBJ1-2 TRBV6-4 - - TGTGCCAGCAGTGAAAGAGTGGGAGGATATGGCTACACCTTC CASSERVGGYGYTF
TRBJ2-5 TRBV21-1 - - TGTGCCAGCAGCACCCCCGATGGGCGGTTACAAGAGACCCAGTACTTC CASSTPDGRLQETQYF
TRBJ2-5 TRBV18 TRBD2 - TGTGCCAGCTCACCATTTAGCGGGAGGTACCAAGAGACCCAGTACTTC CASSPFSGRYQETQYF
TRBJ2-3 TRBV6-5 TRBD2 few TGTGCCAGCCGGGGACTAGCGGGCACAGATACGCAGTATTTT CASRGLAGTDTQYF
TRBJ1-6 TRBV6-5 - few TGTGCCAGCGGTCGAACAGGGTATAATTCACCCCTCCACTTT CASGRTGYNSPLHF
TRBJ2-3 TRBV20-1 TRBD2 - TGCAGTGCTAGTGTTAGCGGGAGTACAGATACGCAGTATTTT CSASVSGSTDTQYF
TRBJ2-6 TRBV18 - - TGTGCCAGCTCCCCGAGGGATTTGAGGGCTGGGGCCAACGTCCTGACTTTC CASSPRDLRAGANVLTF
TRBJ2-7 TRBV12-5 - - TGTGCTAGTGGCCAAGGACCGCACTACGAGCAGTACTTC CASGQGPHYEQYF
TRBJ1-2 TRBV4-1 - - TGCGCCAGCACACCTATGGGGGCAAGTAACTATGGCTACACCTTC CASTPMGASNYGYTF
TRBJ2-1 TRBV3-1/TRBV3-2 TRBD2 - TGTGCCAGCAGCCAAGGGCCGGGAGGGCCGGGTGAGCAGTTCTTC CASSQGPGGPGEQFF
TRBJ2-3 TRBV6-4 - - TGTGCCAGCAGTGTTGGGGGAAAGCGCACAGATACGCAGTATTTT CASSVGGKRTDTQYF
TRBJ1-1 TRBV6-6 TRBD1 once TGTGCCAGCAGTTTCACCGGGACAGGGAGTACTGAAGCTTTCTTT CASSFTGTGSTEAFF
TRBJ1-2 TRBV5-4 - - TGTGCCAGCAGCTTCTGGGGGGCGCTGAGCTATGGCTACACCTTC CASSFWGALSYGYTF
TRBJ2-2 TRBV4-2 - - TGTGCCAGCAGCCGAGAGGGGGGGCATCCCGGGGAGCTGTTTTTT CASSREGGHPGELFF
TRBJ1-5 TRBV24-1 - - TGTGCCACCGACGGAGGTCTGAATCAGCCCCAGCATTTT CATDGGLNQPQHF
TRBJ2-3 TRBV29-1 TRBD2 once TGCAGCGTCGGACTAGCCGGGGGTGATACGCAGTATTTT CSVGLAGGDTQYF
TRBJ2-7 TRBV25-1 - few TGTGCCAGCAGTGTCGAAGGGGGATCCTACGAGCAGTACTTC CASSVEGGSYEQYF
TRBJ2-7 TRBV18 - few TGTGCCAGCTCACCCGAGAACGGCGGCATCGTCCGGCAGTACTTC CASSPENGGIVRQYF
TRBJ1-5 TRBV12-3/TRBV12-4 - - TGTGCCAGCAGAGATAGCAATCAGCCCCAGCATTTT CASRDSNQPQHF
TRBJ2-1 TRBV4-1 - few TGCGCCAGCAGCCCCAGGGTGGGGGATGAGCAGTTCTTC CASSPRVGDEQFF
TRBJ1-1 TRBV5-1 - - TGCGCCAGCAGTCTTGGAATCACGAACACTGAAGCTTTCTTT CASSLGITNTEAFF
TRBJ1-5 TRBV3-1/TRBV3-2 - - TGTGCCAGCAGCCTAGCACCCGGGGGGGTTCAGCCCCAGCATTTT CASSLAPGGVQPQHF